These 32 T cell receptor beta chains share one sample of origin, sequenced in a study of regulatory T cells in long-lasting Graves disease. Time point noted: persistent/refractory GD, antithyroid drugs over 5 years with positive TRAb. RNA extracted from PBMCs served as the sequencing template. iRepertoire HTBI primers and Arm-PCR of CDR3 regions built TCR beta libraries. TCRdb re-analysed the multiplex PCR reads in MiXCR, keeping a single row per CDR3 protein. The sample holds about 470,000 distinct CDR3 sequences, around 20% seen once. The material was peripheral blood mononuclear cells (PBMCs), obtained when the disease was refractory, from a patient treated with antithyroid drugs. The receptors stem from a female donor with Graves disease.

This clonotype was seen many times. The chain recombines TRBV11-2 with TRBJ1-4; no reliable D call. The CDR3 sequence is 12 residues long. The V and J ends lost 4 bases and 8 bases respectively, with 8 bases between them. Germline loops: CDR1 SGHAT, CDR2 FQNNGV. The CDR3, as DNA: TGTGCCAGCAGCTCCCTGAGGGAAAAACTGTTTTTT. This codes for CASSSLREKLFF.

This clonotype was detected many times. CDR3 bases: TGCAGCGTAGCCGGGACTAGCGGGACGGACGAGCAGTACTTC. Translating it yields CSVAGTSGTDEQYF. The V and J genes are TRBV29-1 and TRBJ2-7, with TRBD2 identical over 13 bases. V shed 6 bases, J shed 5 bases, and the junction held 7 bases outside the gene matches. The length of the CDR3 is 14 residues. Germline V gives CDR1 SQVTM, CDR2 ANQGSEA.

This clonotype appeared once. Since a much larger clone is just one base distant, this may be a read error. The CDR3 ends on some other residue instead of the conserved phenylalanine or tryptophan, so this is likely a read error. This sequence joins TRBV3-1 and TRBJ2-7; 7 positions match TRBD1. This CDR3 has 15 residues. Per the germline V gene, CDR1 is LGHDT and CDR2 is YNNKEL (reference sequence). The V segment lost 1 base and the J segment 2 bases; nucleotides outside the gene matches: 5. CDR3 loop: CASSQGWTGTYEQYL. CDR3 nucleotide sequence: TGTGCCAGCAGCCAAGGCTGGACAGGTACCTACGAGCAGTACCTC.

This rearrangement joins TRBV6-1 to TRBJ2-2; no firm D call. V dropped 5 bases and J dropped 3 bases, with 13 bases sitting between them. Germline values: CDR1 MNHNS, CDR2 SASEGT. CDR3 length: 15 residues. This CDR3 is CASSTTPIYTGELFF. Written as DNA, the CDR3 is TGTGCCAGCAGTACAACCCCCATTTACACCGGGGAGCTGTTTTTT.

At least ten counts were recorded for this clonotype. This chain links TRBV7-9 with TRBJ2-3; D not certain. With 6 bases removed from V and 2 bases from J, the gap between germline ends came to 15 bases. Germline V gives CDR1 SEHNR, CDR2 FQNEAQ (reference sequence). The CDR3 contains 15 residues. The CDR3 DNA reads TGTGCCAGCAGTTCCCCGACACGATTCACAGATACGCAGTATTTT. Its translation is CASSSPTRFTDTQYF. The entire variable domain, with the rest obtained from reference TRBV7-9 and TRBJ2-3, is as follows: DTGVSQNPRHKITKRGQNVTFRCDPISEHNRLYWYRQTLGQGPEFLTYFQNEAQLEKSRLLSDRFSAERPKGSFSTLEIQRTEQGDSAMYLCASSSPTRFTDTQYFGPGTRLTVL.

This clonotype was detected many times. This rearrangement joins TRBV28 to TRBJ2-5; 9 positions agree with TRBD2. The germline V gene has CDR1 MDHEN and CDR2 SYDVKM. The CDR3 extends over 15 amino acids. J lost 1 base, V lost 4 bases, and 4 bases had no gene match. The CDR3 DNA sequence: TGTGCCAGCAGTTCCCGGACTAGCGCCCAAGAGACCCAGTACTTC. Its protein product is CASSSRTSAQETQYF.

The chain joins TRBV7-2 to TRBJ1-4; TRBD1 matches at 9 bases. The V segment lost 5 bases and the J segment 7 bases; nucleotides outside the gene matches: 8. Germline CDR1 and CDR2: SGHTA and FQGNSA. CDR3 length equals 15 residues. The CDR3 nucleotides read TGTGCCAGCAGCGCTTACAGGGGGCCGGCTGAAAAACTGTTTTTT. Its protein product is CASSAYRGPAEKLFF. The full variable domain, rest sourced from reference TRBV7-2 and TRBJ1-4, is GAGVSQSPSNKVTEKGKDVELRCDPISGHTALYWYRQSLGQGLEFLIYFQGNSAPDKSGLPSDRFSAERTGGSVSTLTIQRTQQEDSAVYLCASSAYRGPAEKLFFGSGTQLSVL.

This clonotype was detected many times. V usage is TRBV6-1 and J usage is TRBJ2-7; no clear D. This CDR3 has 15 residues. CDR1 is MNHNS and CDR2 is SASEGT in the germline V gene. Deletions cut 7 bases from V and 5 bases from J, with 21 bases between. CDR3 sequence reads: CASTITFVSRHEQYF. In DNA, the CDR3 is TGTGCCAGCACCATTACGTTTGTCAGTCGGCACGAGCAGTACTTC.

The V call is TRBV7-3, the J call TRBJ2-7; a possible D gene is TRBD1 (5 bases). The V end was cut by 5 bases, the J end by 2 bases, with 13 bases between. CDR3 length equals 14 residues. Germline V gene sequence: CDR1 SGHTA, CDR2 FQGTGA. The CDR3 region is CASSIGPGTYEQYF. For the CDR3, the DNA is TGTGCCAGCAGCATAGGGCCAGGGACCTACGAGCAGTACTTC. The full variable domain, rest sourced from reference TRBV7-3 and TRBJ2-7, is GAGVSQTPSNKVTEKGKYVELRCDPISGHTALYWYRQSLGQGPEFLIYFQGTGAADDSGLPNDRFFAVRPEGSVSTLKIQRTERGDSAVYLCASSIGPGTYEQYFGPGTRLTVT.

This clonotype has ten or more counts. This chain uses TRBV5-1 with TRBJ1-2; the D gene is possibly TRBD1 (6 bases). The V gene's germline CDR1 is SGHRS and CDR2 YFSETQ. This CDR3 spans 15 amino acids. Trimming took off 0 bases at V and 3 bases at J, with 12 bases between the two ends. The CDR3 reads CASSLGGTQDYGYTF. CDR3 DNA: TGCGCCAGCAGCTTGGGTGGGACACAGGACTATGGCTACACCTTC.

This clonotype was seen only a few times. The chain is built from TRBV27 and TRBJ1-5, with D uncertain. Trimming took off 2 bases at V and 1 base at J, with 9 bases between the two ends. Germline values: CDR1 MNHEY, CDR2 SMNVEV (reference sequence). This CDR3 spans 15 amino acids. The CDR3 nucleotides are TGTGCCAGCAGTTTAGGGCCCGGGAGCAATCAGCCCCAGCATTTT. Amino acid sequence: CASSLGPGSNQPQHF.

This chain links TRBV11-1 with TRBJ2-3; 8 bases agree with TRBD2. CDR3 length: 17 residues. The junction had 11 bases not matched to a gene; V was cut back by 4 bases and J by 2 bases. Per germline, CDR1 SGHAT and CDR2 FQDESV (reference sequence). CDR3 in DNA: TGTGCCAGCAGCTCACAATTTAGCGGGGCCGTCACAGATACGCAGTATTTT. This encodes CASSSQFSGAVTDTQYF.

Ten or more counts support this clonotype. The chain links TRBV11-2 to TRBJ2-5, with 9 bases lining up with TRBD2. This CDR3 contains 18 residues. With 5 bases clipped from V and 2 bases from J, the junction kept 15 bases outside the gene matches. CDR1 is SGHAT and CDR2 is FQNNGV in the germline V gene. The CDR3 region is CASSMSWQATSGQETQYF. In DNA form, the CDR3 reads TGTGCCAGCAGCATGTCGTGGCAGGCCACTAGCGGGCAAGAGACCCAGTACTTC.

This sequence joins TRBV6-1 and TRBJ1-5; the D gene is possibly TRBD1 (6 bases). The ends were cut back, 5 bases at V and 6 bases at J, with 14 bases in the middle. The CDR3 is made up of 14 amino acids. CDR1 is MNHNS, CDR2 SASEGT, per germline. CDR3 in DNA: TGTGCCAGCAGTAAACAGGGTTTTGGTCAGCCCCAGCATTTT. Protein: CASSKQGFGQPQHF.

Concerning this clonotype itself: The junction and the germline gene differ at one end; a read error may be behind it. This chain joins TRBV15 and TRBJ2-7; 9 bases match TRBD2. Germline CDR1 reads LNHNV; CDR2 reads YYDKDF (reference sequence). This CDR3 contains 14 residues. In DNA form, the CDR3 reads TGTGCCACCAGCGGAGAAGCGGGGGGCCACGAGCAGTACTTC. It codes for CATSGEAGGHEQYF.

Many counts were recorded for this clonotype. The gene calls are TRBV20-1 and TRBJ2-5; 7 bases are a match to TRBD2. The CDR3 is 12 residues long. Germline loops: CDR1 DFQATT, CDR2 SNEGSKA (reference sequence). CDR3 sequence reads: CRLARMKETQYF. CDR3 bases: TGCAGACTAGCGCGAATGAAAGAGACCCAGTACTTC.

This clonotype has only a few counts. V is TRBV10-2 and J is TRBJ1-6, with 9 bases fitting TRBD1. This CDR3 is built from 19 residues. CDR1 and CDR2 (germline): WSHSY, SAAADI. The J segment lost 0 bases and the V segment lost 6 bases, leaving 12 bases of the junction unmatched. The CDR3 region has the DNA TGCGCCAGCAGCGATCCGGGACAGGGAGGTTTCTCCTATAATTCACCCCTCCACTTT. Encoded protein: CASSDPGQGGFSYNSPLHF.

This chain links TRBV29-1 with TRBJ2-1; perhaps TRBD2 as D (7 bases). V lost 5 bases and J lost 4, with 15 bases in between. CDR3 size: 14 residues. Germline assignment: CDR1 SQVTM and CDR2 ANQGSEA. CDR3 loop: CSVLGGEDYNEQFF. The CDR3 DNA reads TGCAGCGTTCTAGGGGGGGAAGATTACAATGAGCAGTTCTTC.

The V call is TRBV20-1, the J call TRBJ1-1, with D perhaps matching TRBD1 (5 bases). There are 20 residues in the CDR3. Trimming cost V 1 base and J 2 bases, with 29 bases left between them. The V gene's germline CDR1 is DFQATT and CDR2 SNEGSKA (reference sequence). The CDR3 here is CSARGWTRRQVPYQNTEAFF. The CDR3 DNA is TGCAGTGCTAGAGGGTGGACACGAAGGCAGGTACCTTACCAAAACACTGAAGCTTTCTTT.

This chain connects TRBV29-1 to TRBJ1-1; no clear D gene. Germline values: CDR1 SQVTM, CDR2 ANQGSEA. The CDR3 totals 11 residues. Trimming cost V 4 bases and J 5 bases, with 8 bases left between them. DNA for the CDR3: TGCAGCGTTGTCCGAGGGACTGAAGCTTTCTTT. Amino acid sequence: CSVVRGTEAFF.

This clonotype has only a few counts. This chain links TRBV6-2 or TRBV6-3 with TRBJ2-7; D may be TRBD1 or TRBD2 (5 bases each). The CDR3 is 15 amino acids. Trimming stripped 8 bases from V and 7 bases from J, with 24 bases between. Germline V gene lookup returns CDR1 MNHEY and CDR2 SVGEGT. The CDR3 nucleotides read TGTGCCAGCGCTACCCCTCGGGACGTGAGCGTAGAGCAGTACTTC. Amino acids: CASATPRDVSVEQYF.

This clonotype has only a few counts. V usage is TRBV7-9 and J usage is TRBJ1-1, with D maybe TRBD1 (5 bases). The CDR3 has 12 residues. V was shortened by 6 bases and J by 10 bases, with 15 bases between the two germline ends. The V gene's germline CDR1 is SEHNR and CDR2 FQNEAQ (reference sequence). This chain's CDR3 is CASSFELGVAFF. The DNA of the CDR3 is TGTGCCAGCAGTTTTGAATTGGGGGTAGCTTTCTTT.

This clonotype turned up a few times. This sequence joins TRBV7-9 and TRBJ2-2; D gene uncertain. The germline V gene encodes CDR1 SEHNR and CDR2 FQNEAQ (reference sequence). The CDR3 has 15 amino acids. Between the trimmed V and J ends, which lost 2 bases and 5 bases, there was a span of 12 bases. The CDR3 reads CASSLLSGRTGELFF. DNA of the CDR3: TGTGCCAGCAGCTTACTATCGGGCAGAACCGGGGAGCTGTTTTTT.

This clonotype was observed at least ten times. V gene TRBV12-3 or TRBV12-4 combines with J gene TRBJ2-4, with D uncertain. This CDR3 has 15 residues. The germline V and J ends were trimmed by 7 bases and 0 bases, with 13 bases remaining between them. In nucleotides, the CDR3 is TGTGCCAGCACCTTGAACCTGGGAGCCAAAAACATTCAGTACTTC. Its protein product is CASTLNLGAKNIQYF.

In this sample, this clonotype turned up many times. The chain couples TRBV27 to TRBJ1-1; possible D gene TRBD1, 5 bases. The CDR3 is made up of 14 amino acids. Germline V lookup: CDR1 MNHEY, CDR2 SMNVEV (reference sequence). Trimming stripped 6 bases from V and 1 base from J, with 12 bases between. The CDR3 DNA reads TGTGCCAGCAGCCGTATAACAGGGAACACTGAAGCTTTCTTT. Translating gives CASSRITGNTEAFF.

Many counts were recorded for this clonotype. The V call is TRBV10-3, the J call TRBJ1-5; 7 nucleotides match TRBD1. From germline, CDR1 is ENHRY and CDR2 SYGVKD. Trimming at V came to 6 bases and at J to 5 bases, leaving 7 bases not matched to a gene. CDR3 length: 14 amino acids. The CDR3 DNA is TGTGCCATCAGCGCGGGACAGTTCGATCAGCCCCAGCATTTT. Protein sequence: CAISAGQFDQPQHF.

Only a few counts were recorded for this clonotype. This chain links TRBV13 with TRBJ2-1; D may be TRBD1 (5 bases). The CDR3 is 15 residues long. CDR1 and CDR2 from the germline V gene are PRHDT and FYEKMQ (reference sequence). Between the trimmed V and J ends, which lost 5 bases and 0 bases, there was a span of 11 bases. The CDR3 DNA follows: TGTGCCAGCAGCCTCCGACAGCTCTCCTACAATGAGCAGTTCTTC. It yields the protein CASSLRQLSYNEQFF.

The rearrangement links TRBV29-1 to TRBJ2-2; D not resolved. Looked up from germline, CDR1 is SQVTM and CDR2 is ANQGSEA. The ends were cut back, 7 bases at V and 2 bases at J, with 11 bases in the middle. The CDR3 totals 13 residues. DNA for the CDR3: TGCAGCGATAACGGTTTAAACACCGGGGAGCTGTTTTTT. Its translation is CSDNGLNTGELFF.

This chain uses TRBV7-9 with TRBJ2-7; 8 positions agree with TRBD2. The CDR3 loop spans 16 amino acids. Trimming at V came to 5 bases and at J to 4 bases, leaving 13 bases not matched to a gene. Germline V gene data show CDR1 as SEHNR and CDR2 as FQNEAQ (reference sequence). The CDR3 loop reads CASSRRLSGSLYEQYF. The CDR3 DNA reads TGTGCCAGCAGCCGAAGATTGAGCGGGAGTCTTTACGAGCAGTACTTC. Complete variable domain (other parts from reference TRBV7-9 and TRBJ2-7): DTGVSQNPRHKITKRGQNVTFRCDPISEHNRLYWYRQTLGQGPEFLTYFQNEAQLEKSRLLSDRFSAERPKGSFSTLEIQRTEQGDSAMYLCASSRRLSGSLYEQYFGPGTRLTVT.

This clonotype was counted at least ten times. The chain is built from TRBV4-1 and TRBJ2-5; D remains unclear. CDR1 MGHRA and CDR2 YSYEKL come from the germline V gene. V shed 2 bases and J shed 5 bases, with 9 bases lying between them. The CDR3 consists of 13 residues. CDR3 nucleotide sequence: TGCGCCAGCAGCCAATTGGGGTGGGAGACCCAGTACTTC. This codes for CASSQLGWETQYF.

Many counts were recorded for this clonotype. The chain is built from TRBV6-4 and TRBJ2-7; D may be TRBD1 or TRBD2 (5 bases each). CDR3 length: 13 amino acids. Trimming removed 5 bases from V and 6 bases from J, with 14 bases in between. Germline V gives CDR1 MRHNA, CDR2 SNTAGT. This CDR3 reads CASSSGADREQYF. In nucleotides, the CDR3 is TGTGCCAGCAGTTCCGGGGCCGACCGCGAGCAGTACTTC.

CDR3 region: CASSGEVMPGAYNEQFF. For the CDR3, the DNA is TGTGCCAGCAGCGGAGAGGTCATGCCGGGAGCCTACAATGAGCAGTTCTTC. The chain is built from TRBV7-9 and TRBJ2-1, with D perhaps TRBD2 (6 bases). Germline loops: CDR1 SEHNR, CDR2 FQNEAQ (reference sequence). Trimming pared 5 bases from V and 2 bases from J, leaving 19 bases between. The CDR3 sequence is 17 residues long.